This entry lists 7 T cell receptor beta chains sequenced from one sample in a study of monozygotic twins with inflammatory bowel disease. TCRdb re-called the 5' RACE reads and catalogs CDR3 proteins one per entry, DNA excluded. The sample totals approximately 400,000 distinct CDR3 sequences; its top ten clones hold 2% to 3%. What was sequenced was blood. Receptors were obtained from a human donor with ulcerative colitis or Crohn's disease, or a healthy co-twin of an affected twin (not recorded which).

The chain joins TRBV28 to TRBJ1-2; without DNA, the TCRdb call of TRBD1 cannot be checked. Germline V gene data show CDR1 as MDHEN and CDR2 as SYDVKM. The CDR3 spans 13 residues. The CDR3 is CASSGGGTYGYTF.

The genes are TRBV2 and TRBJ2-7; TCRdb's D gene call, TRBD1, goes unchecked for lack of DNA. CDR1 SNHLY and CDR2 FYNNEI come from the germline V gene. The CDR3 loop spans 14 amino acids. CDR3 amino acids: CASSADRAAYEQYF.

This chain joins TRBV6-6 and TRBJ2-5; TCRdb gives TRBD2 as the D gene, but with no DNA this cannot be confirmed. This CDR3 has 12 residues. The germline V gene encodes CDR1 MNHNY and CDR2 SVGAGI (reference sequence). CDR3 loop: CASRTILETQYF.

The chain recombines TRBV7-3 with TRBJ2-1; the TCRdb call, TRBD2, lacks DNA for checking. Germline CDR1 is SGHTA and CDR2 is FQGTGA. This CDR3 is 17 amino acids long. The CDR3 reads CASSLTGLAGGSGERFF.

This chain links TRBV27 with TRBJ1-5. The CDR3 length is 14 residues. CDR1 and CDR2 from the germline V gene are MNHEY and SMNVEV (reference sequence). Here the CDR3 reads CASSFTRGNQPQHF.

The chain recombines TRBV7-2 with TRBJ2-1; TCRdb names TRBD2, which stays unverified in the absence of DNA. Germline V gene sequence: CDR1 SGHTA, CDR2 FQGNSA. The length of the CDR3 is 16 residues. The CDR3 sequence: CASSLEGAGGLYEQFF.

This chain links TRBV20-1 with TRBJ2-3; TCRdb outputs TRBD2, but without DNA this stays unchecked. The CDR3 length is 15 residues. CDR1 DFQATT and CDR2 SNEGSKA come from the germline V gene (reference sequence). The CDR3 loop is CSATPTAGGTDTQYF.